The 30 T cell receptor beta chains below all came from one sample that was sequenced in a study of human thymus T cells. From resections taken during corrective heart surgery, the thymus tissue was obtained. The assay was immunoSEQ multiplex PCR, and TCRdb's table has in-frame clones only and misses some. This sample has tens of thousands of clones, with around 96% found just once. Sequencing was carried out using thymus tissue. The receptors come from a boy under two years old with a congenital heart defect but otherwise immunologically healthy.

The chain carries TRBV5-1 and TRBJ2-1; no clear D gene. The ends were cut back, 4 bases at V and 10 bases at J, with 15 bases in the middle. The CDR3 contains 13 residues. Germline lookup yields CDR1 SGHRS and CDR2 YFSETQ. The CDR3 sequence is CASSPPLGDEQFF. DNA for the CDR3: TGCGCCAGCAGCCCACCACTTGGAGACGAGCAGTTCTTC.

This clone was seen only a few times. V is TRBV4-2 and J is TRBJ1-4; 10 nucleotides agree with TRBD1. Per the germline V gene, CDR1 is LGHNA and CDR2 is YNFKEQ. The CDR3 consists of 14 residues. J was trimmed by 6 bases and V by 8 bases; bases with no gene match: 6. The CDR3 bases are TGTGCCAGCCGTTCCGGGACAGGGGATGAAAAACTGTTTTTT. Amino acid sequence: CASRSGTGDEKLFF.

This sequence joins TRBV29-1 and TRBJ2-3, with 7 bases lining up with TRBD2. The CDR3 is 16 residues long. V lost 1 base, J lost 5 bases, and 12 bases stayed unmatched. Looked up from germline, CDR1 is SQVTM and CDR2 is ANQGSEA. The CDR3 DNA reads TGCAGCGTTGAAGGGGAGGGGCGGGTTCCGAAAGATACGCAGTATTTT. It is translated as CSVEGEGRVPKDTQYF.

The table lists this clone with a count of one. This chain uses TRBV18 with TRBJ2-3; D is undetermined. With 1 base removed from V and 4 bases from J, the gap between germline ends came to 3 bases. This CDR3 is 12 amino acids long. Germline CDR1 and CDR2: KGHSH and LQKENI. The CDR3 coding sequence is TGTGCCAGCTCACCACGAGCAGATACGCAGTATTTT. This codes for CASSPRADTQYF. Full variable domain (outside the CDR3, taken from reference TRBV18 and TRBJ2-3): NAGVMQNPRHLVRRRGQEARLRCSPMKGHSHVYWYRQLPEEGLKFMVYLQKENIIDESGMPKERFSAEFPKEGPSILRIQQVVRGDSAAYFCASSPRADTQYFGPGTRLTVL.

This chain connects TRBV7-3 to TRBJ2-3; 15 bases align to TRBD2. Germline V CDR1 and CDR2: SGHTA, FQGTGA. V trimming: 5 bases; J trimming: 2 bases; junction bases outside the gene matches: 5. This CDR3 comprises 17 residues. CDR3 protein: CASSPGTSGGNTDTQYF. The CDR3 DNA reads TGTGCCAGCAGCCCCGGGACTAGCGGGGGGAACACAGATACGCAGTATTTT.

The chain's CDR3 is CARGQGPYGYTF. As DNA, the CDR3 is TGTGCCAGGGGACAGGGACCATATGGCTACACCTTC. V is TRBV6-5 and J is TRBJ1-2, with TRBD1 matching over 9 bases. Trimming removed 9 bases from V and 5 bases from J; junction bases left unmatched: 4. The CDR3 sequence is 12 residues long. From germline, CDR1 is MNHEY and CDR2 SVGAGI.

This chain links TRBV19 with TRBJ2-1; 9 bases fit TRBD1. Germline trimming cut 4 bases from V and 5 bases from J; bases unmatched to any gene: 6. The CDR3 runs to 15 residues. Germline V gene sequence: CDR1 LNHDA, CDR2 SQIVND (reference sequence). CDR3 region: CASSTRDRENNEQFF. In DNA, the CDR3 is TGTGCCAGTAGTACCCGGGACAGGGAAAACAATGAGCAGTTCTTC.

The chain combines TRBV5-1 with TRBJ1-2, with unresolved D. This CDR3 comprises 15 residues. Trimming left V 0 bases short and J 6 bases short, with 15 bases between. Per the germline V gene, CDR1 is SGHRS and CDR2 is YFSETQ. The CDR3 loop reads CASSLGENGWDGYTF. In nucleotides, the CDR3 is TGCGCCAGCAGCTTGGGTGAGAACGGCTGGGATGGCTACACCTTC. The variable domain in full, with the rest retrieved from reference TRBV5-1 and TRBJ1-2, is KAGVTQTPRYLIKTRGQQVTLSCSPISGHRSVSWYQQTPGQGLQFLFEYFSETQRNKGNFPGRFSGRQFSNSRSEMNVSTLELGDSALYLCASSLGENGWDGYTFGSGTRLTVV.

This clone was observed once. The chain carries TRBV13 and TRBJ1-1; 7 bases agree with TRBD1. The germline V gene encodes CDR1 PRHDT and CDR2 FYEKMQ (reference sequence). Trimming took 4 bases from V and 8 from J; bases not matched to a gene: 4. This CDR3 is 12 amino acids long. For the CDR3, the DNA is TGTGCCAGCAGCTCCCACAGGGGAGAAGCTTTCTTT. This gives the protein CASSSHRGEAFF. Full variable domain (outside the CDR3, taken from reference TRBV13 and TRBJ1-1): AAGVIQSPRHLIKEKRETATLKCYPIPRHDTVYWYQQGPGQDPQFLISFYEKMQSDKGSIPDRFSAQQFSDYHSELNMSSLELGDSALYFCASSSHRGEAFFGQGTRLTVV.

The CDR3 DNA is TGTGCCAGCAGCCAAGAATCCCGGGAGGGGAAAGAGACCCAGTACTTC. Amino acid sequence: CASSQESREGKETQYF. The chain joins TRBV4-2 to TRBJ2-5; 8 nucleotides match TRBD2. The J segment lost 3 bases and the V segment lost 0 bases, leaving 6 bases of the junction unmatched. Germline assignment: CDR1 LGHNA and CDR2 YNFKEQ. The CDR3 length is 16 residues.

The J gene is TRBJ2-7, the V gene TRBV5-4, with 8 nucleotides matching TRBD1. The germline V gene encodes CDR1 SGHNT and CDR2 YYREEE (reference sequence). There are 12 residues in the CDR3. V lost 3 bases to trimming and J lost 4 bases; unmatched junction nucleotides: 0. The CDR3 here is CASSWDRYEQYF. In DNA form, the CDR3 reads TGTGCCAGCAGCTGGGACAGGTACGAGCAGTACTTC.

V is TRBV6-6 and J is TRBJ1-1, with D tentatively TRBD1 (5 bases). There are 13 residues in the CDR3. V lost 6 bases and J 1 base, leaving 9 bases between the germline ends. CDR1 is MNHNY, CDR2 SVGAGI, per germline (reference sequence). The CDR3 coding sequence is TGTGCCAGCAGCTTGGACAAGAACACTGAAGCTTTCTTT. Translating gives CASSLDKNTEAFF.

This clone was observed a single time. The chain uses TRBV19 and TRBJ1-1; TRBD1 matches 9 bases. The junction had 10 bases not matched to a gene; V was cut back by 5 bases and J by 0 bases. Germline V gene sequence: CDR1 LNHDA, CDR2 SQIVND (reference sequence). This CDR3 contains 17 residues. The CDR3 reads CASSPRDRERVNTEAFF. The CDR3 DNA sequence: TGTGCCAGTAGTCCCCGGGACAGGGAGCGGGTGAACACTGAAGCTTTCTTT.

The chain recombines TRBV5-4 with TRBJ2-7; TRBD1 is a possible D gene (6 bases). The CDR3 is 14 residues long. Trimming shortened V by 3 bases and J by 8 bases, and 18 bases separated the two germline ends. CDR1 and CDR2 from the germline V gene are SGHNT and YYREEE (reference sequence). This CDR3 is CASSSSDRSGKQYF. The CDR3 DNA sequence: TGTGCCAGCAGCTCCTCGGACAGATCTGGTAAGCAGTACTTC.

The chain recombines TRBV9 with TRBJ2-7; 8 bases fit TRBD2. The CDR3 totals 15 residues. V dropped 0 bases and J dropped 2; count of bases not matched to a gene: 4. Germline V CDR1 and CDR2: SGDLS, YYNGEE. CDR3 in amino acids: CASSVDGGAPYEQYF. The CDR3 region has the DNA TGTGCCAGCAGCGTAGACGGGGGGGCCCCCTACGAGCAGTACTTC.

This clone occurred once. This chain joins TRBV4-3 and TRBJ1-2; 9 bases fit TRBD1. The germline gives CDR1 LGHNA, CDR2 YSLEER. This CDR3 region has 18 residues. The trim removed 5 bases at V and 5 bases at J, leaving 18 bases unmatched. CDR3 amino acids: CASSERTGGALRCYGYTF. DNA for the CDR3: TGCGCCAGCAGCGAGAGAACAGGGGGCGCGTTAAGGTGTTATGGCTACACCTTC.

The V and J genes are TRBV2 and TRBJ2-5, with 15 bases identical to TRBD2. Looked up from germline, CDR1 is SNHLY and CDR2 is FYNNEI. The trim removed 3 bases at V and 2 bases at J, leaving 10 bases unmatched. This CDR3 has 19 residues. This chain's CDR3 is CASSDPGLAGGELQETQYF. DNA for the CDR3: TGTGCCAGCAGTGATCCCGGACTAGCGGGAGGGGAACTTCAAGAGACCCAGTACTTC.

This clone was seen just once. This chain uses TRBV4-1 with TRBJ1-5; D might be TRBD1 (5 bases). The germline V gene encodes CDR1 MGHRA and CDR2 YSYEKL. The CDR3 extends over 20 amino acids. V was trimmed by 0 bases and J by 6 bases, leaving 27 bases between them. CDR3 protein: CASSQDPQAEGIRHCQPQHF. In nucleotides, the CDR3 is TGCGCCAGCAGCCAAGATCCACAGGCTGAGGGCATCAGGCATTGTCAGCCCCAGCATTTT.

The CDR3 reads CASSLGRERGYYNEQFF. The CDR3 nucleotides read TGTGCCAGCAGCCTTGGTAGAGAGCGGGGGTACTACAATGAGCAGTTCTTC. V usage is TRBV11-3 and J usage is TRBJ2-1; 8 nucleotides line up with TRBD2. CDR3 length: 17 amino acids. V dropped 5 bases and J dropped 3; count of bases not matched to a gene: 12. Germline CDR1 reads SGHNT; CDR2 reads YENEEA.

The chain is built from TRBV5-1 and TRBJ2-7; TRBD2 matches at 12 bases. Germline assignment: CDR1 SGHRS and CDR2 YFSETQ. This CDR3 contains 15 residues. With V trimmed by 3 bases and J by 5 bases, 6 bases remained unmatched. The DNA of the CDR3 is TGCGCCAGCAGCTCCCGACTAGCGGGGGAAGACGAGCAGTACTTC. Encoded protein: CASSSRLAGEDEQYF.

This chain links TRBV5-6 with TRBJ2-1, with D possibly called TRBD1 or TRBD2 (6 bases each). Trimming removed 1 base at V and 1 base at J, with 9 bases between. Germline V gives CDR1 SGHDT, CDR2 YYEEEE. The CDR3 has 15 amino acids. The CDR3 loop reads CASSLQGTSYNEQFF. The DNA for the CDR3 is TGTGCCAGCAGCTTGCAGGGGACTTCCTACAATGAGCAGTTCTTC.

The rearrangement links TRBV18 to TRBJ2-5; D gene uncertain. The CDR3 has 15 residues. In germline, CDR1 is KGHSH, CDR2 LQKENI. Trimming pared 2 bases from V and 1 base from J, leaving 11 bases between. CDR3 sequence: CASSPGVRIQETQYF. CDR3 nucleotide sequence: TGTGCCAGCTCACCAGGTGTCCGAATCCAAGAGACCCAGTACTTC.

The rearrangement uses TRBV25-1 and TRBJ1-4; the D gene is possibly TRBD1 (5 bases). Trimming stripped 5 bases from V and 0 bases from J, with 10 bases between. The V gene's germline CDR1 is MGHDK and CDR2 SYGVNS. CDR3 length: 15 amino acids. The CDR3 nucleotides read TGTGCCAGCAGTCAACAGGTGTCAACTAATGAAAAACTGTTTTTT. It specifies CASSQQVSTNEKLFF.

J is TRBJ2-5 and V is TRBV4-3; maybe TRBD1 (5 bases). Germline V gene lookup returns CDR1 LGHNA and CDR2 YSLEER. Trimming pared 0 bases from V and 1 base from J, leaving 12 bases between. The CDR3 is 16 amino acids. The CDR3 region has the DNA TGCGCCAGCAGCCAAGACAGAACAGGCCTCCAAGAGACCCAGTACTTC. It encodes CASSQDRTGLQETQYF.

V is TRBV2 and J is TRBJ1-4; D is uncertain. Germline-derived CDR1 and CDR2 are SNHLY and FYNNEI. V was trimmed by 1 base and J by 8 bases, leaving 14 bases between them. The CDR3 is 15 amino acids. In DNA form, the CDR3 reads TGTGCCAGCAGTGAAGAGGGTCAATTCGCGGAAAAACTGTTTTTT. It specifies CASSEEGQFAEKLFF.

This chain connects TRBV27 to TRBJ2-3; no firm D call. Germline V lookup: CDR1 MNHEY, CDR2 SMNVEV (reference sequence). V was clipped by 3 bases and J by 3 bases, with 7 bases between them. There are 13 residues in the CDR3. The CDR3 DNA follows: TGTGCCAGCAGTTTCCGGAAAACAGATACGCAGTATTTT. This sequence encodes CASSFRKTDTQYF.

The chain combines TRBV27 with TRBJ1-6; 11 bases agree with TRBD1. Looked up from germline, CDR1 is MNHEY and CDR2 is SMNVEV (reference sequence). V gave up 4 bases and J gave up 8 bases; unmatched junction bases: 4. This CDR3 contains 15 residues. The CDR3 sequence is CASSSVGQGDSPLHF. CDR3 bases: TGTGCCAGCAGTTCCGTGGGACAGGGGGATTCACCCCTCCACTTT.

The gene calls are TRBV14 and TRBJ1-1; D is undetermined. Trimming shortened V by 6 bases and J by 6 bases, and 14 bases separated the two germline ends. This CDR3 comprises 13 residues. CDR1 and CDR2 (germline): SGHDN, FVKESK. As DNA, the CDR3 is TGTGCCAGCAGTTACTTACAGTATCCTGAAGCTTTCTTT. Encoded protein: CASSYLQYPEAFF.

The V gene is TRBV6-1, the J gene TRBJ2-7; no clear D. The CDR3 has 13 amino acids. From germline, CDR1 is MNHNS and CDR2 SASEGT. V was trimmed by 1 base and J by 0 bases, leaving 4 bases between them. This chain's CDR3 is CASSEGGSYEQYF. The CDR3 DNA is TGTGCCAGCAGTGAAGGGGGCTCCTACGAGCAGTACTTC.

This sequence joins TRBV11-2 and TRBJ2-1; 9 bases are a match to TRBD2. Per the germline V gene, CDR1 is SGHAT and CDR2 is FQNNGV. V trimming: 0 bases; J trimming: 5 bases; junction bases outside the gene matches: 14. The CDR3 loop spans 19 amino acids. CDR3 nucleotide sequence: TGTGCCAGCAGCTTAGATCCGGCGGGAGGGAGAAAATGGGACAATGAGCAGTTCTTC. It specifies CASSLDPAGGRKWDNEQFF.